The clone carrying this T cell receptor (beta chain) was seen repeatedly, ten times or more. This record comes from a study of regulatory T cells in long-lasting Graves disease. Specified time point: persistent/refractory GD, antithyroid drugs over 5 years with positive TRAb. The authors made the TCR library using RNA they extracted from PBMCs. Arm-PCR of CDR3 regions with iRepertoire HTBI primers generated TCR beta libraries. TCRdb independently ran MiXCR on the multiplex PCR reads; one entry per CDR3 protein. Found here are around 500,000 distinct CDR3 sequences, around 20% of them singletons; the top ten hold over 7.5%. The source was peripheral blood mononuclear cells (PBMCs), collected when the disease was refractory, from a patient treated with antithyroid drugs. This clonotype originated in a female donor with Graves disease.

The CDR3 region is CASSRGSTYEQYF. In DNA form, the CDR3 reads TGTGCCAGCAGCCGTGGCAGCACCTACGAGCAGTACTTC. The genes are TRBV7-9 and TRBJ2-7; D is unclear. CDR1 and CDR2 from the germline V gene are SEHNR and FQNEAQ (reference sequence). The CDR3 runs 13 residues. V gave up 5 bases and J gave up 2 bases, with 10 bases separating them.